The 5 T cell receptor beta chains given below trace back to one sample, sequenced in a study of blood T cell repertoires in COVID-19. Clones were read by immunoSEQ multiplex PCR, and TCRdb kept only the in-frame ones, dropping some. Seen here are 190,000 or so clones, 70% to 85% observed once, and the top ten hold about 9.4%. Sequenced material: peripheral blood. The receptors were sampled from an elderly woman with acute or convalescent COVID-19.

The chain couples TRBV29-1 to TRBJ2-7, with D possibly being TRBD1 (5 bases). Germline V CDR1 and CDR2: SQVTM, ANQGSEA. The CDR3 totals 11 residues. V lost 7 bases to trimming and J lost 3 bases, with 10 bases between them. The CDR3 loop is CSGGHGYEQYF. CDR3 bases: TGCAGCGGTGGACACGGCTACGAGCAGTACTTC.

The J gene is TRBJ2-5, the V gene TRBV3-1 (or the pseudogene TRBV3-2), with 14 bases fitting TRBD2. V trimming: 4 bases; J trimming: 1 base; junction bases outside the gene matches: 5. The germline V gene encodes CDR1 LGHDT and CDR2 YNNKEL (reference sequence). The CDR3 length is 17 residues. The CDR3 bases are TGTGCCAGCAGCCGCACCGGGACTAGCGGGGGCCAAGAGACCCAGTACTTC. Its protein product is CASSRTGTSGGQETQYF.

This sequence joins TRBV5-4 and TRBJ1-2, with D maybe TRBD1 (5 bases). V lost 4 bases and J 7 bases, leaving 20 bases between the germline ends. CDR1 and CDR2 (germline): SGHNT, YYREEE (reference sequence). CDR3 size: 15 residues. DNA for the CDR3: TGTGCCAGCAGCCCCCCCCAGGGAGCGGGGTTTGGCTACACCTTC. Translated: CASSPPQGAGFGYTF.

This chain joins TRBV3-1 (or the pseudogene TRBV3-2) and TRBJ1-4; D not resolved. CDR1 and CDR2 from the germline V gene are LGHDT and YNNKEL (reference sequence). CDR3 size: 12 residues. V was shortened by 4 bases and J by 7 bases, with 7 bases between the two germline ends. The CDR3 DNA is TGTGCCAGCAGCCGCACTTCTGAAAAACTGTTTTTT. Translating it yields CASSRTSEKLFF.

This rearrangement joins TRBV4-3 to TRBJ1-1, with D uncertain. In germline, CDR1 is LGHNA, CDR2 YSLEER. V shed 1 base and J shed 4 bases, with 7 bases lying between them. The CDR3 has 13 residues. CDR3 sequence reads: CASSQGLSTEAFF. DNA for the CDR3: TGCGCCAGCAGCCAAGGTCTGAGCACTGAAGCTTTCTTT.